A selection of T cell receptor beta chains follows, all from one sample in a study of regulatory T cells in long-lasting Graves disease. TCRdb analysed the multiplex PCR reads with MiXCR anew, one entry per CDR3 protein. The sample comprises about half a million distinct CDR3 sequences, about 22% of which are singletons, and under 15% rests with the top ten. Sequencing was performed on peripheral blood mononuclear cells (PBMCs), taken when the disease was refractory, from a patient treated with antithyroid drugs. The source is a female donor with Graves disease. The CDR3 runs from the conserved cysteine through the conserved F or W. The D gene is left open where the match is weak. Size values are once, few and many counts, or a class for expanded clones, and some rows have none.

DNA: TGTGCCAGCAGTGCGCGGGACAGGGCTCAAGAGACCCAGTACTTC
CDR3: CASSARDRAQETQYF
V: TRBV27
size: many
J: TRBJ2-5
D: TRBD1

DNA: TGTGCCAGCAGTCTACAGACAGGGTTGGGCACTGAAGCTTTCTTT
CDR3: CASSLQTGLGTEAFF
V: TRBV28
size: -
J: TRBJ1-1
D: TRBD1

DNA: TGTGCCAGCAGTCCGGGGACCGCGGGGGCCCTCCACTTT
CDR3: CASSPGTAGALHF
V: TRBV12-3/TRBV12-4
size: -
J: TRBJ1-6
D: -

DNA: TGTGCCAGCAGTGGCAGGGCGAACACTGAAGCTTTCTTT
CDR3: CASSGRANTEAFF
V: TRBV2
size: many
J: TRBJ1-1
D: -

DNA: TGTGCCAGCAGTTTGGGCAGGCCCTACGAGCAGTACTTC
CDR3: CASSLGRPYEQYF
V: TRBV28
size: many
J: TRBJ2-7
D: -

DNA: TGTGCCAGCAGCTTCGGGACAGCCTTCCAAGAGACCCAGTACTTC
CDR3: CASSFGTAFQETQYF
V: TRBV7-9
size: once
J: TRBJ2-5
D: TRBD1

DNA: TGTGCCAGCAGCTTAAAGGACAGGGGATTGGAGACCCAGTACTTC
CDR3: CASSLKDRGLETQYF
V: TRBV11-2
size: many
J: TRBJ2-5
D: TRBD1

DNA: TGTGCCAGCAGCCCTGGAAGGGCTACGCAGTATTTT
CDR3: CASSPGRATQYF
V: TRBV12-3/TRBV12-4
size: -
J: TRBJ2-3
D: -

DNA: TGTGCCAGCAGTTACGCGCGGTATAATGAAAAACTGTTTTTT
CDR3: CASSYARYNEKLFF
V: TRBV6-5
size: many
J: TRBJ1-4
D: -

DNA: TGTGCCATCAGTGAGTCGGGCAGCGAAACTGAAGCTTTCTTT
CDR3: CAISESGSETEAFF
V: TRBV10-3
size: many
J: TRBJ1-1
D: -

DNA: TGTGCCAGCAGTTTTGGAGATCCCTTTGAAAAACTGTTTTTT
CDR3: CASSFGDPFEKLFF
V: TRBV28
size: many
J: TRBJ1-4
D: -

DNA: TGTGCCAGCAGACGGGGGGATCGCCAAGAGACCCAGTACTTC
CDR3: CASRRGDRQETQYF
V: TRBV27
size: many
J: TRBJ2-5
D: TRBD2

DNA: TGTGCCACCGACACTAGCGGGGTCTACGAGCAGTACTTC
CDR3: CATDTSGVYEQYF
V: TRBV28
size: -
J: TRBJ2-7
D: TRBD2

DNA: TGCAGTGCTAGAGACCTGGACAAGACTTTCTATGGCTACACCTTC
CDR3: CSARDLDKTFYGYTF
V: TRBV20-1
size: many
J: TRBJ1-2
D: -

DNA: TGTGCCAGCAGTCTGAGGACAGGCATAAACATTCAGTACTTC
CDR3: CASSLRTGINIQYF
V: TRBV2
size: many
J: TRBJ2-4
D: TRBD1

DNA: TGTGCCAGCAGTTACGTCGAAAACTATGGCTACACCTTC
CDR3: CASSYVENYGYTF
V: TRBV28
size: many
J: TRBJ1-2
D: -

DNA: TGTGCCGGGACTTCATGGGGGGGGGCCGGGGAGCTGTTTTTT
CDR3: CAGTSWGGAGELFF
V: TRBV6-1
size: few
J: TRBJ2-2
D: TRBD2

DNA: TGTGCCAGCAGTACAAACGTGGGGGGCTATGGCTACACCTTC
CDR3: CASSTNVGGYGYTF
V: TRBV2
size: many
J: TRBJ1-2
D: -

DNA: TGTGCCAGCAGTGAATTACGGGGCATACAAACCGGGGAGCTGTTTTTT
CDR3: CASSELRGIQTGELFF
V: TRBV25-1
size: few
J: TRBJ2-2
D: -

DNA: TGTGCCAGCAGTTTATCGGTACAGGGGTATGAAAAACTGTTTTTT
CDR3: CASSLSVQGYEKLFF
V: TRBV27
size: -
J: TRBJ1-4
D: TRBD1

DNA: TGTGCCAGCTCCCCCGGACAGGGATACTATGGCTACACCTTC
CDR3: CASSPGQGYYGYTF
V: TRBV12-3/TRBV12-4
size: many
J: TRBJ1-2
D: TRBD1

DNA: TGTGCCAGCAGTTGGGGAGGGGGGGTCTACGAGCAGTACTTC
CDR3: CASSWGGGVYEQYF
V: TRBV6-2/TRBV6-3
size: many
J: TRBJ2-7
D: -

DNA: TGTGCCAGCAGTCAAATAGCGGGGAACTTAGAGACCCAGTACTTC
CDR3: CASSQIAGNLETQYF
V: TRBV28
size: many
J: TRBJ2-5
D: TRBD2

DNA: TGTGCCAGCAGCTTATATCTGGGGACCTCTGAAGCTTTCTTT
CDR3: CASSLYLGTSEAFF
V: TRBV7-9
size: -
J: TRBJ1-1
D: -

DNA: TGTGCCAGCAGTGAAGGAGGGGTCCGGGCAGCTTTCTTT
CDR3: CASSEGGVRAAFF
V: TRBV2
size: -
J: TRBJ1-1
D: -

DNA: TGCGCCAGCAGCTCCGCAGCCAACTTGGTTAGCTATGGCTACACCTTC
CDR3: CASSSAANLVSYGYTF
V: TRBV5-1
size: -
J: TRBJ1-2
D: -

DNA: TGCAGTGTCGGGACCCTCGTACTAGGGGGAAGCAATCAGCCCCAGCATTTT
CDR3: CSVGTLVLGGSNQPQHF
V: TRBV20-1
size: few
J: TRBJ1-5
D: -

DNA: TGCGCCAGCAGCTTGCAGGACACCGGGGAGCTGTTTTTT
CDR3: CASSLQDTGELFF
V: TRBV5-1
size: few
J: TRBJ2-2
D: -

DNA: TGTGCCAGCAGCCCCGGGACAGAGTACAATGAGCAGTTCTTC
CDR3: CASSPGTEYNEQFF
V: TRBV3-1
size: -
J: TRBJ2-1
D: TRBD1